This entry lists 5 T cell receptor beta chains sequenced from one sample in a study of response to subunit inactivated influenza vaccine. TCRdb ran MiXCR on the RT-PCR reads and lists one entry per CDR3 protein. This sample has hundreds of thousands of distinct CDR3 sequences, with approximately 18% found just once. The sample in question was PBMCs from blood, obtained around 5 days after vaccination. The receptors shown here come from a man in his fifties or sixties who received an inactivated influenza vaccine.

This sequence joins TRBV6-1 and TRBJ2-3; D not certain. The V gene lost 10 bases and the J gene lost 3 bases, with 14 bases spanning the gap. There are 13 residues in the CDR3. Germline lookup yields CDR1 MNHNS and CDR2 SASEGT. Here the CDR3 reads CAIRPGGTDTQYF. The CDR3 DNA reads TGTGCCATCCGTCCGGGTGGGACAGATACGCAGTATTTT.

This clonotype was counted many times. This chain joins TRBV10-3 and TRBJ1-2; no firm D call. V lost 2 bases and J lost 5, with 6 bases in between. Germline V gene sequence: CDR1 ENHRY, CDR2 SYGVKD. CDR3 length: 12 amino acids. CDR3 amino acids: CAISEEGYGYTF. The CDR3 region has the DNA TGTGCCATCAGTGAGGAGGGATATGGCTACACCTTC.

This clonotype was seen more than once but under ten times. The CDR3 DNA reads TGCAGTGCTAGTAAGAACCGGGAGGGCCCTTATACGCAGTATTTT. This sequence encodes CSASKNREGPYTQYF. V gene TRBV20-1 combines with J gene TRBJ2-3, with 8 bases identical to TRBD2. Germline values: CDR1 DFQATT, CDR2 SNEGSKA (reference sequence). V trimming: 3 bases; J trimming: 7 bases; junction bases outside the gene matches: 12. The CDR3 has 15 residues.

This clonotype was counted a few times. The V gene is TRBV27, the J gene TRBJ1-2, with 9 bases lining up with TRBD1. Unmatched junction bases numbered 13, after V lost 5 bases and J lost 6 bases. Germline CDR1 and CDR2: MNHEY and SMNVEV (reference sequence). The CDR3 length is 16 residues. The CDR3 sequence is CASSSIRDREKDGYTF. DNA for the CDR3: TGTGCCAGCAGTAGTATCCGGGACAGGGAGAAGGATGGCTACACCTTC.

The rearrangement links TRBV20-1 to TRBJ1-6; 8 nucleotides line up with TRBD1. Germline V gene data show CDR1 as DFQATT and CDR2 as SNEGSKA (reference sequence). The J segment lost 6 bases and the V segment lost 0 bases, leaving 7 bases of the junction unmatched. The CDR3 is 16 residues long. The chain's CDR3 is CSARDRGTGGNSPLHF. For the CDR3, the DNA is TGCAGTGCTAGAGATAGGGGGACAGGCGGTAATTCACCCCTCCACTTT.